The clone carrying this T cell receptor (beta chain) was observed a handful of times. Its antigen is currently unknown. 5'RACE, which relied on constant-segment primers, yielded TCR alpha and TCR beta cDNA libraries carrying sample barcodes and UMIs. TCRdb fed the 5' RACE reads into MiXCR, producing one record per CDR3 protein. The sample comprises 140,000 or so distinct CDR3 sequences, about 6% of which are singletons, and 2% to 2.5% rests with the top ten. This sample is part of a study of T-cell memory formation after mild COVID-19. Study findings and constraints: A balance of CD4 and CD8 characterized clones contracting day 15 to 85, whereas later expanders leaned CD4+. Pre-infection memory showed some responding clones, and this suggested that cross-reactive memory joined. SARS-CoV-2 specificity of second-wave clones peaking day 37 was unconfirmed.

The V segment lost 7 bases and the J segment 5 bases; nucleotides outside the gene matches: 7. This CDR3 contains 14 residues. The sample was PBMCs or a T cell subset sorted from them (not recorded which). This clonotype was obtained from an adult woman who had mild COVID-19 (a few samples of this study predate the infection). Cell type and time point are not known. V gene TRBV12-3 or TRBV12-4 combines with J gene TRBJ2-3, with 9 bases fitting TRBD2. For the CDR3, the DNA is TGTGCCAGCACCTTAGCGGGGGAGAGAGATACGCAGTATTTT. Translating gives CASTLAGERDTQYF.